This entry describes one T cell receptor (beta chain). Its specificity is not known. The data derive from a study of T cells expressing NK-cell markers. Across the whole study: Researchers got TCR beta repertoires out of sorted CD3+CD56+NKG2C+, CD3+CD56+NKG2C- and CD3+CD56-NKG2C+ T cells. Seven sequenced donors out of eight were HCMV-seropositive, one seronegative.

The CDR3 is made up of 12 amino acids. For TCR beta, cDNA was produced by 5'RACE template switching with UMIs. TCRdb reanalyzed the 5' RACE reads and collapses them to one entry per CDR3 protein, without DNA. Its clone listing holds some 120,000 distinct CDR3 sequences. Overall study findings and caveats: Several donors' CD3+CD56-NKG2C+ cells were dominated by the same clonotypes.

V gene TRBV12-3 or TRBV12-4 combines with J gene TRBJ1-1; TCRdb reports TRBD1, a call that lacks DNA to check it against. Sequencing was done on a sample of blood T cells: a sorted CD56 or NKG2C T cell subset, CD4+ or CD8+ T cells, or bulk PBMC T cells (not recorded which). The receptor was derived from a woman between 18 and 70 years old in good health. The CDR3 loop reads CASSRSGTEAFF.